What follows are 9 T cell receptor beta chains derived from one specimen sequenced in a study of CD8+CD57+ T cells in acquired aplastic anemia. Genomic DNA, the template, was used for profiling of the TCR beta VDJ and CDR3. In TCRdb, the reads were re-called with MiXCR into one record per CDR3 protein. The sample shows approximately 190,000 distinct CDR3 sequences, around three fifths of them seen only once. The sequencing input was sorted CD4+, CD8+, or CD8+CD57+ T cells (not recorded which) from PBMCs. The receptors were gathered from a human donor with severe aplastic anemia or a healthy control (not recorded which).

The chain employs TRBV9 and TRBJ2-7, with 11 bases lining up with TRBD1. Trimming at V came to 4 bases and at J to 7 bases, leaving 7 bases not matched to a gene. The CDR3 spans 14 residues. CDR1 is SGDLS and CDR2 is YYNGEE in the germline V gene. The CDR3 region has the DNA TGTGCCAGCAGCAGGACAGGGGGCAATTGGGAGCAGTACTTC. Translated, it gives CASSRTGGNWEQYF.

The V call is TRBV7-8, the J call TRBJ2-5; D remains ambiguous. CDR1 is SGHVS and CDR2 is FQNEAQ in the germline V gene. The CDR3 totals 12 residues. The germline V and J ends were trimmed by 0 bases and 5 bases, with 4 bases remaining between them. The CDR3 is CASSLAWETQYF. CDR3 DNA: TGTGCCAGCAGCTTAGCTTGGGAGACCCAGTACTTC.

The chain uses TRBV5-1 and TRBJ2-7, with unresolved D. With 0 bases removed from V and 2 bases from J, the gap between germline ends came to 9 bases. CDR1 and CDR2 from the germline V gene are SGHRS and YFSETQ. CDR3 length equals 14 residues. The CDR3 sequence: CASSLESAAYEQYF. The CDR3 bases are TGCGCCAGCAGCTTGGAATCGGCAGCCTACGAGCAGTACTTC.

The chain uses TRBV9 and TRBJ2-1, with D possibly being TRBD2 (6 bases). Deletions cut 0 bases from V and 8 bases from J, with 12 bases between. The CDR3 covers 14 residues. CDR1 SGDLS and CDR2 YYNGEE come from the germline V gene. The CDR3 spells CASSVEGLLDEQFF. The CDR3 bases are TGTGCCAGCAGCGTAGAGGGACTTCTCGATGAGCAGTTCTTC.

This CDR3 reads CASSPGTGPYSYEQYF. The CDR3 bases are TGTGCCAGCAGCCCTGGGACAGGGCCTTACTCCTACGAGCAGTACTTC. The chain is built from TRBV7-9 and TRBJ2-7, with TRBD1 matching over 9 bases. The V segment lost 5 bases and the J segment 0 bases; nucleotides outside the gene matches: 8. CDR3 length equals 16 residues. From germline, CDR1 is SEHNR and CDR2 FQNEAQ (reference sequence). Combining the CDR3 with reference TRBV7-9 and TRBJ2-7 gives the whole variable domain DTGVSQNPRHKITKRGQNVTFRCDPISEHNRLYWYRQTLGQGPEFLTYFQNEAQLEKSRLLSDRFSAERPKGSFSTLEIQRTEQGDSAMYLCASSPGTGPYSYEQYFGPGTRLTVT.

This chain links TRBV2 with TRBJ2-3; the D gene is possibly TRBD2 (7 bases). The CDR3 has 16 residues. Germline lookup yields CDR1 SNHLY and CDR2 FYNNEI. Trimming removed 7 bases at V and 3 bases at J, with 20 bases between. The CDR3 spells CASTHQVGGRTDTQYF. The CDR3 DNA reads as TGTGCCAGCACCCACCAAGTGGGGGGGCGGACAGATACGCAGTATTTT.

This clonotype showed up just once. CDR3 coding DNA: TGTGCCAGCAGTTACGCCGGCCTCGAAGCTTTCTTT. As protein: CASSYAGLEAFF. J is TRBJ1-1 and V is TRBV6-2 or TRBV6-3; D not certain. The CDR3 contains 12 residues. Per the germline V gene, CDR1 is MNHEY and CDR2 is SVGEGT. V shed 2 bases and J shed 8 bases, with 9 bases lying between them.

This clonotype was seen many times. The rearrangement uses TRBV9 and TRBJ1-2; no definite D call. Trimming took 0 bases from V and 2 from J, leaving 23 bases between them. Per the germline V gene, CDR1 is SGDLS and CDR2 is YYNGEE. This CDR3 is 19 amino acids long. CDR3 residues: CASSVVLTPSIPGNYGYTF. The CDR3 nucleotides read TGTGCCAGCAGCGTAGTTTTAACCCCAAGTATACCAGGCAACTATGGCTACACCTTC.

This clonotype was observed many times. The genes are TRBV25-1 and TRBJ2-5, with 10 bases that match TRBD1. The CDR3 totals 16 residues. The V and J ends lost 2 bases and 1 base, in that order; junction bases with no gene match: 4. Germline CDR1 and CDR2: MGHDK and SYGVNS. Here the CDR3 reads CASSETGQGFQETQYF. In DNA, the CDR3 is TGTGCCAGCAGTGAAACGGGACAGGGGTTCCAAGAGACCCAGTACTTC.